This T cell receptor beta chain was profiled in a study of OX40 agonist ivuxolimab in advanced cancers. Context from the whole study: Ivuxolimab, which targeted the costimulatory receptor OX40 (CD134), was an agonistic, fully human IgG2 monoclonal antibody. Intravenous ivuxolimab was administered to patients every 2 weeks at six dose levels: 0.01, 0.1, 0.3, 1.5, 3 and 10 mg/kg. Of the roughly 54 patients in dose escalation, about 20 had hepatocellular carcinoma, approximately 15 had melanoma, 9 had renal cell carcinoma and 9 had head and neck cancer. The dose-escalation cohort was around 84% male with a mean age of about 54 years, ranging from roughly 23 to 90. Patients were allowed to have had prior anti-PD-1, anti-PD-L1 or anti-CTLA-4 therapy, and more than 35% of the dose-escalation patients had been treated with checkpoint inhibitors. Three dose-escalation patients achieved partial responses, one with hepatocellular carcinoma and two with cutaneous melanoma. Peripheral TCRbeta sequencing aimed to test whether ivuxolimab altered TCR sequence diversity and caused clonal T-cell expansion. The paper covers the monotherapy dose-escalation part of the phase I ivuxolimab trial, which included N ≈ 52 patients.

The trial excluded patients who had a history of autoimmune disease or who were on systemic immunosuppression. In every dose cohort, peripheral blood was drawn for TCR sequencing at baseline, cycle 4 day 1, and cycle 7 day 1. The samples were taken from a phase I, first-in-human, multicenter, open-label dose-escalation trial of ivuxolimab. Adults with locally advanced or metastatic melanoma, renal cell, hepatocellular, or head and neck squamous cell carcinoma were enrolled in the trial. Before TCR sequencing, CD4+ and CD8+ T cells were separately sorted from peripheral blood. Study-wide findings and limitations: At doses of 0.1 to 3.0 mg/kg, clonal expansion of both CD4+ and CD8+ blood T cells was observed from baseline to week 6. After ivuxolimab, expanded clones were on average more numerous among CD8+ T cells than among CD4+ T cells. Low levels of normalized T-cell clonal expansion were also shown by some nonresponding patients. Partial responders in the 0.1-3.0 mg/kg groups had among the lowest normalized peripheral clonal expansion, especially among CD8+ T cells. The antigen specificity of the peripheral T cells that underwent clonal expansion was not determined.

Turning to this clone: Its cognate antigen has yet to be identified. No base quality values were provided; no much bigger clone lies one nucleotide off.

For sequencing of the TCRbeta CDR3 region, genomic DNA was extracted from the sorted cells. The immunoSEQ Assay was used to sequence the TCRbeta CDR3 regions. Entries here come from immuneACCESS through TCRdb and include only in-frame sequences with V and J called. Some clones fail to appear in such tables; in the studies checked, an unresolved V gene covers under half of the shortfall, and the cause of the remainder is unknown. This sample comprises some 70,000 clones, 70% to 90% of them detected only once. The biggest ten clones account for roughly 1.3% of the sample. CDR3 length: 16 amino acids, cysteine to phenylalanine. Solely the CDR3 DNA is kept, with 48 bases framed from the first base. Ends trimmed: V by 0 bases, J by 7 bases; bases unmatched to a gene: 7. Taken from the germline V gene, the CDR1 and CDR2 loops are MNHEY and SVGAGI.

Sequences were derived from CD4+ or CD8+ T cells sorted from blood, sampled in a trial of the OX40 agonist ivuxolimab. The rearrangement combines TRBV6-5 with TRBJ1-2; TRBD1 matches 11 bases in the middle. This TCR was recovered from an adult with an advanced solid tumor such as melanoma, head and neck, liver or kidney cancer. CDR3 region: CASSYSGGQGASGYTF. The bases are TGTGCCAGCAGTTACTCGGGAGGACAGGGGGCTAGTGGCTACACCTTC.